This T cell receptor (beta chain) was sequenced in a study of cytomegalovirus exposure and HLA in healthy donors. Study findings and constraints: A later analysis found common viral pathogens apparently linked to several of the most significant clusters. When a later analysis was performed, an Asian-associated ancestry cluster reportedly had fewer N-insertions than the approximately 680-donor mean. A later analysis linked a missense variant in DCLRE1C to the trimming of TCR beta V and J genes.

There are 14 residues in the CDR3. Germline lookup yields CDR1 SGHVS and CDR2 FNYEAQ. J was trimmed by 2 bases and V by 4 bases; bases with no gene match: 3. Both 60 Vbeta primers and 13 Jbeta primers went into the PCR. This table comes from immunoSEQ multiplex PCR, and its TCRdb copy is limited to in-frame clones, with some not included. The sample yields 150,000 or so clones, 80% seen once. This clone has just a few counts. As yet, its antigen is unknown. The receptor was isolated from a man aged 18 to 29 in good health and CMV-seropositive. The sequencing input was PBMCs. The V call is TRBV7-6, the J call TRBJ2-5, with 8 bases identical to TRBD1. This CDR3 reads CASSSGTGQETQYF. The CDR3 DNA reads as TGTGCCAGCAGCTCGGGGACAGGACAAGAGACCCAGTACTTC.